A selection of T cell receptor beta chains follows, all from one sample in a study of persistence of HIV-infected CD4 T cells. Assay: immunoSEQ multiplex PCR; the TCRdb copy retains only in-frame clones and omits some. The sample records over 15,000 clones, about 65% being singletons. These TCRs are of unknown antigen specificity. The sample was CD4+ T cells sorted from PBMCs after approximately 18-hour stimulation, taken from a patient who received antiretroviral therapy. Source of these receptors: an adult woman with HIV who was CMV-seropositive. CDR3s leave out the opening cysteine and the closing phenylalanine or tryptophan. D genes are given only for firm matches. Size values are once, few and many counts, or a class for expanded clones, and some rows have none.

d_call,j_call,clone_size,v_call,cdr3_aa
NA,TRBJ1-2,medium-sized,TRBV7-9,ASSLAMGGTGYT
NA,TRBJ2-5,once,TRBV4-1,ASSQDWPQMRETQY
NA,TRBJ2-2,few,TRBV19,ASSPQVNTGELF
TRBD1,TRBJ1-5,medium-sized,TRBV18,ASSPNRGHEQPQH
NA,TRBJ1-1,NA,TRBV7-9,ASSPGRIAEAF
NA,TRBJ1-6,NA,TRBV11-3,ASSLGVGSPLH
NA,TRBJ1-2,NA,TRBV9,ASSRTGPGTDYGYT
NA,TRBJ1-5,NA,TRBV6-1,ASSEFKNQPQH
NA,TRBJ1-1,few,TRBV20-1,SASSSRAEAF
NA,TRBJ2-2,NA,TRBV7-6,ASSLGVAGHTGELF
TRBD2,TRBJ2-1,NA,TRBV4-2,ASSHLSGGASNEQF
TRBD1,TRBJ2-3,once,TRBV5-4,ASSPGQIHTDTQY
NA,TRBJ2-1,few,TRBV3-1/TRBV3-2,ASSQDPGDEQF
NA,TRBJ1-2,NA,TRBV18,ASSPQGNYGYT
NA,TRBJ1-1,NA,TRBV9,ASSVDLQMNTEAF
TRBD1,TRBJ1-1,NA,TRBV6-5,ASSYGGTDAF
NA,TRBJ2-7,few,TRBV27,ASSSRDAYEQY
TRBD1,TRBJ1-2,medium-sized,TRBV5-1,ASSAAGTGTDGYT
NA,TRBJ2-7,NA,TRBV9,ASSAGLVGEQY
NA,TRBJ2-3,NA,TRBV2,ASKVRAGGTDTQY
NA,TRBJ2-1,NA,TRBV19,ASSRLGGGSNNEQF
NA,TRBJ2-5,NA,TRBV5-1,ASSLEGRETQY
TRBD1,TRBJ1-2,NA,TRBV19,ASLGDRGFGYT
NA,TRBJ2-4,few,TRBV30,AWKDGGKAKNIQY